Listed here are 17 T cell receptor beta chains from one sample, sequenced in a study of T cells in lung cancer brain metastases. Libraries were prepared by immunoSEQ multiplex PCR; TCRdb keeps only in-frame clonotypes and omits some of them. This sample has 1,000 or so clones; around 88% occur once, and the top ten carry 5.9%. Sample: tumor tissue from a brain metastasis. These receptors were collected from a woman in her thirties or forties with non-small cell lung cancer that had spread to the brain.

This sequence joins TRBV2 and TRBJ2-7; TRBD2 matches 8 bases. The CDR3 consists of 15 residues. The ends lost 6 bases at V and 1 base at J; junction bases unmatched: 8. CDR1 is SNHLY, CDR2 FYNNEI, per germline. This CDR3 is CASRGGSGVSYEQYF. DNA of the CDR3: TGTGCCAGCAGGGGGGGTAGCGGGGTTTCCTACGAGCAGTACTTC.

J is TRBJ2-7 and V is TRBV28; TRBD2 agrees at 16 bases. The CDR3 runs 20 residues. Germline CDR1 reads MDHEN; CDR2 reads SYDVKM. Germline trimming cut 6 bases from V and 3 bases from J; bases unmatched to any gene: 17. The CDR3 DNA reads TGTGCCAGCAGCCCTCCGGGACTAGCGGGAGGGCCAGTCCTACGCTACGAGCAGTACTTC. It translates to CASSPPGLAGGPVLRYEQYF.

The chain combines TRBV30 with TRBJ2-3; TRBD2 might be the D (5 bases). This CDR3 has 11 residues. Trimming left V 5 bases short and J 7 bases short, with 10 bases between. Looked up from germline, CDR1 is GTSNPN and CDR2 is SVGIG (reference sequence). The CDR3 region is CAWAADHTQYF. CDR3 in DNA: TGTGCCTGGGCAGCGGACCATACGCAGTATTTT.

V is TRBV19 and J is TRBJ2-5; 13 nucleotides align to TRBD2. Germline trimming cut 6 bases from V and 4 bases from J; bases unmatched to any gene: 5. CDR1 is LNHDA, CDR2 SQIVND, per germline (reference sequence). The CDR3 length is 15 residues. The CDR3 DNA sequence: TGTGCCAGTAGCACTAGCGGGAGGGATGGAGAGACCCAGTACTTC. Translation gives CASSTSGRDGETQYF.

The chain joins TRBV9 to TRBJ2-1; the match to TRBD2 covers 8 bases. The germline gives CDR1 SGDLS, CDR2 YYNGEE. The CDR3 runs 15 residues. V lost 3 bases and J lost 1; bases outside the gene matches: 3. In nucleotides, the CDR3 is TGTGCCAGCAGCGCAACTAGCGGATCCTACAATGAGCAGTTCTTC. This sequence encodes CASSATSGSYNEQFF.

This chain uses TRBV2 with TRBJ2-3; D is ambiguous. V lost 6 bases and J 1 base, leaving 8 bases between the germline ends. The CDR3 loop spans 13 amino acids. Germline lookup yields CDR1 SNHLY and CDR2 FYNNEI. CDR3 in DNA: TGTGCCAGCAGCCGGACGGGCACAGATACGCAGTATTTT. This sequence encodes CASSRTGTDTQYF.

The chain joins TRBV5-6 to TRBJ1-1, with a tentative D call TRBD1 (6 bases). Trimming removed 4 bases at V and 0 bases at J, with 10 bases between. Germline-derived CDR1 and CDR2 are SGHDT and YYEEEE. The CDR3 spans 14 residues. The CDR3 loop is CASSETGLNTEAFF. The CDR3 DNA sequence: TGTGCCAGCAGCGAAACAGGGCTGAACACTGAAGCTTTCTTT.

The chain uses TRBV12-5 and TRBJ2-1, with D hard to call. CDR3 length: 12 amino acids. Trimming stripped 7 bases from V and 0 bases from J, with 4 bases between. The germline V gene has CDR1 LGHNT and CDR2 FRNRAP. The CDR3 protein is CASAGSYNEQFF. The CDR3 coding sequence is TGTGCTAGTGCCGGCTCCTACAATGAGCAGTTCTTC.

As for this clone: Other DNA sequences from this sample encode an identical CDR3 as well. The chain joins TRBV5-6 to TRBJ2-3, with 10 bases aligning to TRBD2. The length of the CDR3 is 16 residues. The V segment lost 0 bases and the J segment 6 bases; nucleotides outside the gene matches: 7. Germline CDR1 SGHDT, CDR2 YYEEEE. CDR3 amino acids: CASSLGLAGVGDTQYF. CDR3 sequence (DNA): TGTGCCAGCAGCTTGGGACTAGCGGGTGTTGGGGATACGCAGTATTTT.

CDR3 protein: CASSLYNEQFF. The CDR3 DNA is TGTGCCAGCAGCTTGTACAATGAGCAGTTCTTC. The rearrangement links TRBV5-6 to TRBJ2-1, with D hard to call. Germline V gene sequence: CDR1 SGHDT, CDR2 YYEEEE. The CDR3 is 11 amino acids. V lost 1 base and J 4 bases, leaving 0 bases between the germline ends.

The sample holds one count of this clone. The chain joins TRBV29-1 to TRBJ1-1; D unresolved. Trimming removed 3 bases from V and 5 bases from J, with 7 bases in between. The germline V gene encodes CDR1 SQVTM and CDR2 ANQGSEA. The CDR3 totals 11 residues. The CDR3 spells CSVEFSTEAFF. CDR3 sequence (DNA): TGCAGCGTTGAGTTCAGTACTGAAGCTTTCTTT.

J is TRBJ2-1 and V is TRBV25-1, with D perhaps TRBD1 (6 bases). Deletions cut 5 bases from V and 4 bases from J, with 18 bases between. CDR3 length: 16 amino acids. Germline V gives CDR1 MGHDK, CDR2 SYGVNS. CDR3 DNA: TGTGCCAGCAGTTCGATATCTGGGGGCTCTTACAATGAGCAGTTCTTC. As protein: CASSSISGGSYNEQFF.

In this sample, this clone turned up a few times. The chain joins TRBV5-5 to TRBJ1-1; 7 bases agree with TRBD1. Trimming cost V 3 bases and J 7 bases; bases outside gene matches: 9. Germline CDR1 is SGHKS and CDR2 is YYEKEE (reference sequence). The CDR3 is 14 amino acids. The CDR3 loop is CASSWTDRRIEAFF. As DNA, the CDR3 is TGTGCCAGCAGCTGGACGGACAGGCGGATTGAAGCTTTCTTT.

The chain uses TRBV5-1 and TRBJ1-5; TRBD1 matches 7 bases. CDR3 length: 15 amino acids. The junction had 4 bases not matched to a gene; V was cut back by 0 bases and J by 4 bases. Germline CDR1 is SGHRS and CDR2 is YFSETQ. CDR3 residues: CASSLGQGGNQPQHF. The CDR3 DNA is TGCGCCAGCAGCTTGGGGCAGGGGGGGAATCAGCCCCAGCATTTT.

The chain recombines TRBV4-2 with TRBJ2-1, with 10 bases lining up with TRBD2. Losses at the gene ends were 0 bases for V and 4 bases for J; bases not matched to a gene: 3. Per germline, CDR1 LGHNA and CDR2 YNFKEQ. The CDR3 length is 16 residues. Here the CDR3 DNA reads TGTGCCAGCAGCCAAGATCTAGCGGGAGAGTACAATGAGCAGTTCTTC. Residues: CASSQDLAGEYNEQFF.

With respect to this clone: Compared with germline, one end of the junction differs, possibly owing to a read error. The V call is TRBV5-5, the J call TRBJ1-4; D not resolved. The germline V gene encodes CDR1 SGHKS and CDR2 YYEKEE (reference sequence). The CDR3 sequence is 17 residues long. The CDR3 DNA sequence: TGTGTCAGCAGCTCCAGCTCAGGTGGCGTGGGTGATGAAAAACTGTTTTTT. It encodes CVSSSSSGGVGDEKLFF.

V usage is TRBV11-2 and J usage is TRBJ2-7; weak D call: TRBD1 (6 bases). V lost 4 bases to trimming and J lost 7 bases, with 11 bases between them. Germline assignment: CDR1 SGHAT and CDR2 FQNNGV. The CDR3 runs 12 residues. DNA of the CDR3: TGTGCCAGCAGCTCGACAGGTTGGGAGCAGTACTTC. Its translation is CASSSTGWEQYF.